This record concerns one T cell receptor beta chain sequence. This clonotype came up a few times. Its antigen has not been determined. The record has no base qualities; no much larger clone is one base away. The sequencer was an Illumina NovaSeq 6000. cDNA libraries for TCRalpha and TCRbeta were prepared by 5'RACE using constant-segment primers, with sample barcodes and unique molecular identifiers added. RNA was extracted from every sample with Trizol reagent. Amplification of the libraries took two PCR steps, and the second step added a second sample barcode plus Illumina TruSeq adapters. Sequencing of libraries was performed on an Illumina NovaSeq with 2 x 150 bp paired-end reads. Per the authors' processing: With migec v1.2.7, reads were demultiplexed and then collapsed into UMI-guided consensus sequences. Using mixcr v2.1.11, UMI consensuses were aligned to TRA and TRB V and J templates and then assembled into clonotypes. A clonotype was counted as expanded or contracted only when both edgeR and NoisET called the clonotype significant, with the noise models trained on biological replicates. edgeR calls used a false discovery rate-adjusted p below 0.01 and a log2 fold-change threshold of 1. As an exploratory analysis of dynamics, max-normalized trajectories of the 1000 most abundant clonotypes were examined by PCA with hierarchical clustering. The CD4 or CD8 phenotype of responding clones was assigned using the separately sequenced CD4+ and CD8+ repertoires. TCRdb's own reprocessing of the public reads used fastp at Q25 and MiXCR and kept productive beta chains. Rows are combined by CDR3 protein, so each entry shows the most common genes and DNA. These V and J calls rely on TCRdb rather than the paper's analysis. The sample includes about 340,000 distinct CDR3 sequences, with around 13% observed a single time. Of the sample, about 22% is held by the ten largest clones.

This sample is drawn from a study of T-cell memory formation after mild COVID-19 (dated by TCRdb to the early 2020s). Concerning the study at large: TCR sequence clusters from the two donors were found to be largely donor specific. In two donors, T-cell clones that expanded and contracted after mild COVID-19 were followed by sequencing TCRalpha and TCRbeta repertoires longitudinally. Two young, previously healthy adult volunteers made up the cohort, one male and one female.

PBMCs were isolated by Ficoll-Paque density gradient centrifugation. Reading from cysteine to phenylalanine, the CDR3 counts 13 amino acids. Only the CDR3 portion is preserved as DNA: 39 bases, with reading frame beginning at the first base. Trimming takes 1 base from V and 9 bases from J, and the germline ends sit 10 bases apart. CDR1 and CDR2, per the germline V gene, are SGHTA and FQGTGA. General conclusions and limits of the study: SARS-CoV-2 specificity of the second-wave clones peaking on day 37 was not confirmed. Balanced CD4/CD8 phenotypes were observed for clones contracting from day 15 to 85, whereas a bias towards CD4+ was observed for a second wave of clones expanding from day 15 to 37. The study covered only a couple of mild cases, and larger cohorts including severe cases with pre-infection samples were considered necessary. Contracting CD4+ clones turned up mainly in the CM and EM memory subsets, whereas EMRA was where CD8+ clones were enriched. The detection of some responding clones in pre-infection memory suggests that pre-existing cross-reactive memory T cells joined the SARS-CoV-2 response.

This sequence uses TRBV7-3 and TRBJ2-1; TRBD2 is a possible D gene, resting on 5 matching bases. Sequenced input: PBMCs or a T cell subset sorted from them (not recorded which). The receptor's source is a man aged 18 to 35 who had mild COVID-19 (a few samples of this study predate the infection). The sample titles of this study are shuffled in the database, so cell type and time point are left out; the donor was told from shared clones. Here is the DNA: TGTGCCAGCAGCTTAATCGAGGGCAGTGAGCAGTTCTTC. This yields the protein CASSLIEGSEQFF.